This TCR beta chain originates from a study of shared clonotypes between healthy human individuals. In the study overall: CD8 memory received one plate per donor, CD8 naive two, CD4 memory three and CD4 naive three.

The repertoire was sequenced with immunoSEQ multiplex PCR; TCRdb's copy has only in-frame clones and lacks some. The table records roughly 720,000 clones, around 91% of them present only once. The healthy adult donors were HIV-negative and reported no recent acute infections or vaccinations. V was shortened by 6 bases and J by 5 bases, with 10 bases between the two germline ends. The germline V gene encodes CDR1 MNHEY and CDR2 SMNVEV (reference sequence). This CDR3 is 12 amino acids long. Input material: memory CD8+ T cells from PBMCs. The subset here: CD45RO+ cells pooled with CCR7-negative TemRA cells. The chain couples TRBV27 to TRBJ2-5, with D hard to call. The sequence came from a man aged 18 to 35 in good health. Some clones in this sample may be carry-over from other donors' samples. Here the CDR3 reads CASRAVGETQYF. The CDR3 DNA reads TGTGCCAGCAGGGCGGTAGGGGAGACCCAGTACTTC.